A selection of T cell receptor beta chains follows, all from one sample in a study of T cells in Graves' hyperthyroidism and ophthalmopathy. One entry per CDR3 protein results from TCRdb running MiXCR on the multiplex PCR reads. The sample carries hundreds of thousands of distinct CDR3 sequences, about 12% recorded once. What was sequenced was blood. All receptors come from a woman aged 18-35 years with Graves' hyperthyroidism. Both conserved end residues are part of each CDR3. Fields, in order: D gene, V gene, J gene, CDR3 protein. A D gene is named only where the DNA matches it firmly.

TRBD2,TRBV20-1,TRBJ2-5,CSARSASGRGETQYF
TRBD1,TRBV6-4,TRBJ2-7,CASRGPYRDRGDEQYF
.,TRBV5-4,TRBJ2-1,CASRLNRDSDNEQFF
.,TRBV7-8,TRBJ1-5,CASGESVGNQPQHF
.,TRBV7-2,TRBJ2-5,CASSLSIRETQYF
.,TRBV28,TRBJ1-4,CASKSFEQNEKLFF
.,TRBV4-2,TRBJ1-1,CASSQSGRVNTEAFF
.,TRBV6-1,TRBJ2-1,CASSEEESPPNEQFF
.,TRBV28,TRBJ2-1,CASSFKGLSYNEQFF
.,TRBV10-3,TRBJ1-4,CAAGGPNEKLFF
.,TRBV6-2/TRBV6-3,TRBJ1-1,CASSYYSNTEAFF
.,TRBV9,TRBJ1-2,CASSSTGAPANYGYTF
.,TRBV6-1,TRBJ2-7,CASSYGQPYEQYF
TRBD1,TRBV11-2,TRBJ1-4,CASSSSDRVNEKLFF
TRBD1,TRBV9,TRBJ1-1,CASSPRTGVGAFF
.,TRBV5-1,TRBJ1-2,CASSLVGSPNYGYTF
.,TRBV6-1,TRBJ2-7,CASSEQGSASIEQYF
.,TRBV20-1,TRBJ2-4,CSAILREGKNIQYF
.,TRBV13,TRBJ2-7,CASSPSGLSGLGEQYF
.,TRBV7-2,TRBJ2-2,CASRTLNTGELFF
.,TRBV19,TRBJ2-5,CASMLGAGQTQETQYF
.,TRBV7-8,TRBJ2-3,CASYPEGSGDTQYF
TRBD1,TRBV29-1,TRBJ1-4,CSAVMTGGFEKLFF
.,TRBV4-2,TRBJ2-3,CASSQRGQYF
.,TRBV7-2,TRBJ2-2,CASSLKFSVNTGELFF
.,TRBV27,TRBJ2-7,CASSLQKLGAYEQYF
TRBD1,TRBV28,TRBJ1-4,CASSASTGQEKLFF
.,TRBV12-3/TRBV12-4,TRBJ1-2,CASSLDSTNYGYTF
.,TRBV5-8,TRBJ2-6,CATSPGSGANVLTF
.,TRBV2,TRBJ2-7,CASHTIRDTSYEQYF
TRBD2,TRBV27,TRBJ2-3,CARLPTNGTSGFTDTQYF
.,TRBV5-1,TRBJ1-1,CASSFGERMNTEAFF
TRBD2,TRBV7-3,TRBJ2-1,CASSPGTIPEQFF
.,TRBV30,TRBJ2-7,CAWSELYEQYF
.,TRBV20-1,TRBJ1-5,CSAREWAARSNQPQHF
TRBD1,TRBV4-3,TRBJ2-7,CASSQNGQGGSYEQYF